These 16 T cell receptor beta chains originate from one sample sequenced in a study of shared clonotypes between healthy human individuals. Clones were read by immunoSEQ multiplex PCR, and TCRdb kept only the in-frame ones, dropping some. The sample includes about a million clones, approximately 75% seen only once; the top ten take about 0.89%. The sequencing input was memory CD4+ T cells from PBMCs. The subset here: CD45RA-negative fraction. These receptors were obtained from a man aged 18 to 30 in good health. Some clones in this sample may be carry-over from other donors' samples.

This clone was recorded only once. CDR3 in DNA: TGTGCCAGTAGTTTCGGGGACATACCGCCAGATACGCAGTATTTT. Protein: CASSFGDIPPDTQYF. The rearrangement uses TRBV19 and TRBJ2-3, with D perhaps matching TRBD1 (6 bases). The CDR3 contains 15 residues. Germline V gene lookup returns CDR1 LNHDA and CDR2 SQIVND (reference sequence). V was pared by 5 bases and J by 4 bases, with 16 bases between.

J is TRBJ2-1 and V is TRBV29-1; D ambiguous. The V gene's germline CDR1 is SQVTM and CDR2 ANQGSEA. V lost 4 bases and J 2 bases, leaving 6 bases between the germline ends. The CDR3 loop spans 12 amino acids. DNA of the CDR3: TGCAGCGTTGTTCCGCCCTACAATGAGCAGTTCTTC. The encoded protein is CSVVPPYNEQFF.

V is TRBV7-9 and J is TRBJ2-7; 9 nucleotides match TRBD1. CDR1 is SEHNR and CDR2 is FQNEAQ in the germline V gene (reference sequence). The CDR3 sequence is 15 residues long. The V and J ends lost 4 bases and 2 bases, in that order; junction bases with no gene match: 6. CDR3 loop: CASSWGTGSTYEQYF. Here the CDR3 DNA reads TGTGCCAGCAGCTGGGGGACAGGGTCCACCTACGAGCAGTACTTC.

A word on this clone: Distinct nucleotide sequences in the sample also encode this CDR3. This chain connects TRBV6-5 to TRBJ2-3; the D gene is possibly TRBD1 (6 bases). Germline V gene sequence: CDR1 MNHEY, CDR2 SVGAGI. With 5 bases removed from V and 3 bases from J, the gap between germline ends came to 9 bases. The CDR3 contains 13 residues. CDR3 sequence (DNA): TGTGCCAGCAGTCCCAGGGGAACAGATACGCAGTATTTT. This gives the protein CASSPRGTDTQYF.

This chain joins TRBV15 and TRBJ1-5; D is uncertain. The V end was cut by 1 base, the J end by 7 bases, with 5 bases between. In germline, CDR1 is LNHNV, CDR2 YYDKDF (reference sequence). The CDR3 extends over 12 amino acids. This CDR3 reads CATSRAWQPQHF. CDR3 in DNA: TGTGCCACCAGCAGAGCTTGGCAGCCCCAGCATTTT.

A word on this clone: It is unclear where the CDR3 begins or ends on the DNA, so no DNA is shown, and the CDR3 is as TCRdb lists it. The rearrangement joins TRBV21-1 to TRBJ2-1; the table's TRBD2 call for D was not verified on the DNA. TRBV21-1 corresponds to a pseudogene. From its first to its last residue, the CDR3 has 18 amino acids. The CDR3 is CASSPREWAGGNYNEQFF.

The chain employs TRBV29-1 and TRBJ2-2, with D perhaps being TRBD1 or TRBD2 (5 bases each). Per germline, CDR1 SQVTM and CDR2 ANQGSEA. CDR3 size: 15 residues. The V end was cut by 6 bases, the J end by 0 bases, with 14 bases between. The CDR3 loop is CSVLEGRTNTGELFF. The CDR3, as DNA: TGCAGCGTCCTCGAGGGACGTACGAACACCGGGGAGCTGTTTTTT.

This sequence joins TRBV4-2 and TRBJ2-7; 7 bases line up with TRBD1. Germline lookup yields CDR1 LGHNA and CDR2 YNFKEQ. V dropped 0 bases and J dropped 0; count of bases not matched to a gene: 8. The CDR3 has 17 amino acids. The CDR3 nucleotides are TGTGCCAGCAGCCAAGATCGGATAGGGACAGTCTCCTACGAGCAGTACTTC. This encodes CASSQDRIGTVSYEQYF.

This clone appeared a single time. V usage is TRBV9 and J usage is TRBJ2-7; 8 nucleotides align to TRBD2. J was trimmed by 4 bases and V by 1 base; bases with no gene match: 7. This CDR3 is 15 amino acids long. CDR1 is SGDLS, CDR2 YYNGEE, per germline. CDR3 protein: CASSVQAGVLYEQYF. As DNA, the CDR3 is TGTGCCAGCAGCGTACAAGCGGGGGTATTATACGAGCAGTACTTC.

A single count supports this clone. The identical CDR3 is also encoded by other nucleotide sequences in the sample. This chain uses TRBV7-9 with TRBJ1-2; D not certain. The ends were cut back, 4 bases at V and 0 bases at J, with 6 bases in the middle. The CDR3 has 13 residues. CDR1 is SEHNR, CDR2 FQNEAQ, per germline (reference sequence). This CDR3 is CASSSGANYGYTF. CDR3 in DNA: TGTGCCAGCAGCTCCGGGGCTAACTATGGCTACACCTTC.

The chain combines TRBV27 with TRBJ1-4, with a possible D match to TRBD1 (5 bases). V lost 7 bases, J lost 10 bases, and 16 bases lay in between. Germline V CDR1 and CDR2: MNHEY, SMNVEV (reference sequence). The CDR3 is 13 amino acids. CDR3 sequence: CASKGQGEGKLFF. The CDR3 nucleotides are TGTGCCAGCAAGGGGCAAGGTGAGGGAAAACTGTTTTTT.

The CDR3 region is CASRPDRGGPDTQYF. CDR3 nucleotide sequence: TGCGCCAGCAGACCGGACAGGGGTGGCCCAGATACGCAGTATTTT. The V and J genes are TRBV5-1 and TRBJ2-3; 9 positions agree with TRBD1. The CDR3 covers 15 residues. V lost 5 bases, J lost 4 bases, and 8 bases stayed unmatched. Germline V gene sequence: CDR1 SGHRS, CDR2 YFSETQ.

The V and J genes are TRBV6-5 and TRBJ1-1; D not resolved. The CDR3 has 13 amino acids. V was clipped by 1 base and J by 6 bases, with 9 bases between them. CDR1 and CDR2 (germline): MNHEY, SVGAGI. DNA for the CDR3: TGTGCCAGCAGTTACTGGAAGGAAGCTGAAGCTTTCTTT. As protein: CASSYWKEAEAFF.

V and J are TRBV7-3 and TRBJ1-2; no clear D gene. Germline CDR1 SGHTA, CDR2 FQGTGA. CDR3 length: 14 residues. Trimming left V 5 bases short and J 7 bases short, with 17 bases between. The CDR3 DNA sequence: TGTGCCAGCAGCCAAAGCATCGGTCGCTTTGGCTACACCTTC. It encodes CASSQSIGRFGYTF.

V and J are TRBV30 and TRBJ2-7, with 9 bases aligning to TRBD1. V lost 5 bases to trimming and J lost 3 bases; unmatched junction nucleotides: 2. CDR3 size: 12 residues. In germline, CDR1 is GTSNPN, CDR2 SVGIG (reference sequence). The CDR3 bases are TGTGCCTGGGCGGACAGGGGCTACGAGCAGTACTTC. This encodes CAWADRGYEQYF. Full variable domain (missing parts from reference TRBV30 and TRBJ2-7): SQTIHQWPATLVQPVGSPLSLECTVEGTSNPNLYWYRQAAGRGLQLLFYSVGIGQISSEVPQNLSASRPQDRQFILSSKKLLLSDSGFYLCAWADRGYEQYFGPGTRLTVT.

The V and J genes are TRBV28 and TRBJ1-1, with D possibly matching TRBD1 (6 bases). Germline V CDR1 and CDR2: MDHEN, SYDVKM. V dropped 3 bases and J dropped 4 bases, with 12 bases sitting between them. CDR3 length: 14 amino acids. The CDR3 sequence is CASSFELGGTEAFF. The CDR3 DNA is TGTGCCAGCAGTTTTGAACTAGGGGGCACTGAAGCTTTCTTT.